A single sample gave rise to the 6 T cell receptor beta chains below, sequenced in a study of T cells in women clearing cervical HPV infection. Assay used: immunoSEQ multiplex PCR; TCRdb lists only in-frame clones, some missing. The sample shows 30,000 to 45,000 clones, and around 6.4% sits with its ten largest clones. Sequencing was performed on blood buffy coat. The receptor set was obtained from a woman between 18 and 70 years old with a cervical HPV16 infection that either progressed to CIN3+ or cleared (not recorded which).

Regarding this clone: The observed sequence ends 3 residues before the CDR3 terminus, with the missing tail filled in from the germline J gene. The genes are TRBV7-9 and TRBJ2-5, with a tentative D call TRBD1 (6 bases). Per germline, CDR1 SEHNR and CDR2 FQNEAQ (reference sequence). Trimming shortened V by 4 bases and J by 2 bases, and 8 bases separated the two germline ends. This CDR3 contains 13 residues. The CDR3: CASSSGQQETQYF. The sequenced part of the CDR3 DNA is TGTGCCAGCAGCTCCGGACAGCAAGAGACC.

With regard to this clone: The read ends 3 residues early relative to the CDR3; the germline J gene fills the gap. This chain uses TRBV19 with TRBJ2-7; TRBD2 matches 12 bases. The CDR3 consists of 18 residues. Germline CDR1 LNHDA, CDR2 SQIVND (reference sequence). The trim removed 3 bases at V and 2 bases at J, leaving 11 bases unmatched. CDR3 amino acids: CASSIVASGRADTYEQYF. Partial CDR3 DNA: TGTGCCAGTAGTATCGTAGCTAGCGGGAGGGCCGATACCTACGAG.

About this clone itself: The CDR3 is cut off 3 residues early in the read; its end comes from the germline J gene. The chain employs TRBV10-1 and TRBJ1-3; D gene unclear. Trimming cost V 7 bases and J 0 bases, with 16 bases left between them. The CDR3 has 16 amino acids. Germline V gene sequence: CDR1 WNHNN, CDR2 SYGVQD (reference sequence). The part of the CDR3 DNA that was read is TGCGCCAGCACCGTTAGCCTTGGAGCCTCTGGAAACACC. This translates into CASTVSLGASGNT. Given in full, the CDR3 is CASTVSLGASGNTIYF.

Notes on this clone: The read ends 3 residues before the CDR3 terminus; that terminus is restored from the germline J gene. The chain uses TRBV19 and TRBJ2-7; tentative D call: TRBD2 (6 bases). The CDR3 spans 13 residues. The germline V and J ends were trimmed by 2 bases and 5 bases, with 10 bases remaining between them. From germline, CDR1 is LNHDA and CDR2 SQIVND (reference sequence). The CDR3 loop is CASSIRPGDEQYF. The DNA read from the CDR3 is TGTGCCAGTAGTATACGCCCGGGGGACGAG.

Comment on this clone: The read comes to an end 3 residues before the CDR3 does, leaving the germline J gene to fill in the end. The chain uses TRBV7-8 and TRBJ2-7; no firm D call. Trimming took 4 bases from V and 3 from J, leaving 10 bases between them. The CDR3 consists of 13 residues. The V gene's germline CDR1 is SGHVS and CDR2 FQNEAQ. CDR3 residues: CASSSLEYYEQYF. The sequenced CDR3 bases are TGTGCCAGCAGCTCCCTAGAATACTACGAG.

As concerns this clone: The read finishes 3 residues shy of the CDR3 end, and the germline J gene is used to complete it. The chain is built from TRBV7-8 and TRBJ2-7; maybe TRBD1 (6 bases). V lost 2 bases and J lost 2, with 10 bases in between. This CDR3 spans 14 amino acids. Looked up from germline, CDR1 is SGHVS and CDR2 is FQNEAQ. CDR3 DNA (partial): TGTGCCAGCAGCTTACAGGGGACCACCTACGAG. Its translation is CASSLQGTTYE. The entire CDR3 reads CASSLQGTTYEQYF.